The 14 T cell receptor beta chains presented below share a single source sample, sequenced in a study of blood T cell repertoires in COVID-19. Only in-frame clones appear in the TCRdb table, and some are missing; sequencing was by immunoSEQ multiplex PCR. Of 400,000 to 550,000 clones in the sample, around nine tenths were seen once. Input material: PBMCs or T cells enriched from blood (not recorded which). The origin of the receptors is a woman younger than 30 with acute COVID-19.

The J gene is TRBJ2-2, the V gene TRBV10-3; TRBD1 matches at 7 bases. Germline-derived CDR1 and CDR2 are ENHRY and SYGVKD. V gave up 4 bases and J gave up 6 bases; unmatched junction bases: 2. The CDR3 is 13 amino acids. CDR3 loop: CAISGDRAGELFF. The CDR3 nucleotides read TGTGCCATCAGTGGCGACAGGGCCGGGGAGCTGTTTTTT.

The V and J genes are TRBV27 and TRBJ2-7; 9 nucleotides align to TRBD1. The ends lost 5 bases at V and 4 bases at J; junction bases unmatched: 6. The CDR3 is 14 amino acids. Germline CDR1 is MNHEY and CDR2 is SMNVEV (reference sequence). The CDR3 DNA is TGTGCCAGCAGTCCTGGACAGGGGCGGTACGAGCAGTACTTC. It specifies CASSPGQGRYEQYF.

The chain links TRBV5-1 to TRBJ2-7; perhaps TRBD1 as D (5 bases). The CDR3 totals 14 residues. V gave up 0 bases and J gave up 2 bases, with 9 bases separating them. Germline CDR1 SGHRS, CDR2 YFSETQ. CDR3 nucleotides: TGCGCCAGCAGCTTGGACCAGGGAACCTACGAGCAGTACTTC. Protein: CASSLDQGTYEQYF.

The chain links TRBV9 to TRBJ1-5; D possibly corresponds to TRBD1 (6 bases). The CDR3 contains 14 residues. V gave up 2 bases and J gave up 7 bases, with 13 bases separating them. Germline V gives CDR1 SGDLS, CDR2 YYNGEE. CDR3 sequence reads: CASSVGDTTQPQHF. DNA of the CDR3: TGTGCCAGCAGCGTCGGGGACACAACACAGCCCCAGCATTTT.

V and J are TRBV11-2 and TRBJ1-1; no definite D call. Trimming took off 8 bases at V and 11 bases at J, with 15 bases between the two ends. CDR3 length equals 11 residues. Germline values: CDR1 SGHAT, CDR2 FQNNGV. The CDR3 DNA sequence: TGTGCCAGCGGGAGGCAGATGGAGGCTTTCTTT. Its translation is CASGRQMEAFF.

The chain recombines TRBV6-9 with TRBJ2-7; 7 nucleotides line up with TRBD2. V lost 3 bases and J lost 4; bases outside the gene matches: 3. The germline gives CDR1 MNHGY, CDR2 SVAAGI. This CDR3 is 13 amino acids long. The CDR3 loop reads CASSYGRRYEQYF. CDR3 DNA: TGTGCCAGCAGTTACGGGAGGAGGTACGAGCAGTACTTC.

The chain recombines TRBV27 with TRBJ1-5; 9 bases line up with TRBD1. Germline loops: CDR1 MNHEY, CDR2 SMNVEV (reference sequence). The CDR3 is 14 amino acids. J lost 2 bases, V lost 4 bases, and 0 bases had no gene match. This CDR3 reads CASSWTGGNQPQHF. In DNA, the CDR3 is TGTGCCAGCAGTTGGACAGGGGGCAATCAGCCCCAGCATTTT.

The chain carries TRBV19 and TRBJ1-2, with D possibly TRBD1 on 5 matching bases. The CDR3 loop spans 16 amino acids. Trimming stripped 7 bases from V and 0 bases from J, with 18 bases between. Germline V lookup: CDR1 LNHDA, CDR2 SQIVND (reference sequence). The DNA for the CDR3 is TGTGCCAGTACCCCCTTGGGGGGATGGCCTAACTATGGCTACACCTTC. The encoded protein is CASTPLGGWPNYGYTF.

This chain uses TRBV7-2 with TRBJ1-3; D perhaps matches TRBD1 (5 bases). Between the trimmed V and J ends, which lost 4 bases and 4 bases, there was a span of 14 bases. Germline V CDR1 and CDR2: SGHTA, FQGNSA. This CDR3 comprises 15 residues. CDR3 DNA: TGTGCCAGCAGCTCCGCCCAGGGTGCGGGAAACACCATATATTTT. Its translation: CASSSAQGAGNTIYF.

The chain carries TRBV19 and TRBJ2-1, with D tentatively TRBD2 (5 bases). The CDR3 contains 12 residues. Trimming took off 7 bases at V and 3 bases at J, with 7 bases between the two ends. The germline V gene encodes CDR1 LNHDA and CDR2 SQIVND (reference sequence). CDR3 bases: TGTGCCAGTAAAGGGAGCTACAATGAGCAGTTCTTC. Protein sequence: CASKGSYNEQFF.

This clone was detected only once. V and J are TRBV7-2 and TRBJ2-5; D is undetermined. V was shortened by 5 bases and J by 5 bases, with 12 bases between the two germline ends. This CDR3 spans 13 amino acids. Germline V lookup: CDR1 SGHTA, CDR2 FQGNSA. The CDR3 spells CASSPSARETQYF. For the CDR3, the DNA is TGTGCCAGCAGCCCTTCAGCGCGGGAGACCCAGTACTTC.

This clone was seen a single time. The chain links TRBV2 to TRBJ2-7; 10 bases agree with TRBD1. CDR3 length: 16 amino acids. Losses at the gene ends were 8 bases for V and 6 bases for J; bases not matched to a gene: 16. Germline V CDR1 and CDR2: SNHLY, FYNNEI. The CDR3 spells CASRAGTGATVGEQYF. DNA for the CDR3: TGTGCCAGCCGCGCCGGGACAGGGGCTACAGTGGGCGAGCAGTACTTC.

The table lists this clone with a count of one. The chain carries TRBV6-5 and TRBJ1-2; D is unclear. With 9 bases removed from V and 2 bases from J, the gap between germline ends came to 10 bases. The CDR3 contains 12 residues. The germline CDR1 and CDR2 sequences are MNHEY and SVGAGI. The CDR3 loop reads CASTPGNYGYTF. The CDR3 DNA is TGTGCCAGTACTCCGGGAAACTATGGCTACACCTTC.

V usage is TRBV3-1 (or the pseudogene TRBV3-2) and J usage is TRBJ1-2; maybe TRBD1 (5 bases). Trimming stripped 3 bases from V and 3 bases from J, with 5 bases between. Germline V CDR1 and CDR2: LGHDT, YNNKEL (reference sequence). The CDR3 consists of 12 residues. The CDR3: CASSHRDYGYTF. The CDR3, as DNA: TGTGCCAGCAGCCACAGGGACTATGGCTACACCTTC.